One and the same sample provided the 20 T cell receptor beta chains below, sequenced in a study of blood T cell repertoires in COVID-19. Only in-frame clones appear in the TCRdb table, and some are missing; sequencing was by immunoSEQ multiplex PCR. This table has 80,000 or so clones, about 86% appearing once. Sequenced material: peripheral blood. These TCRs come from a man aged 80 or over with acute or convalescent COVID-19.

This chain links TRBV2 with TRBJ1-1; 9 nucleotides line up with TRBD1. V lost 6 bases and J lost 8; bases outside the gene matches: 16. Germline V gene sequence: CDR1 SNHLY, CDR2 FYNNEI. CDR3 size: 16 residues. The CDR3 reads CASRYKQGAYFTEAFF. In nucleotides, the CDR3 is TGTGCCAGCAGGTATAAACAGGGGGCGTATTTTACGGAAGCTTTCTTT.

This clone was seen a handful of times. CDR3 loop: CASSGVGRQPQHF. CDR3 DNA: TGTGCCAGTAGTGGAGTCGGCAGACAGCCCCAGCATTTT. The chain uses TRBV19 and TRBJ1-5; D unclear. The V end was cut by 5 bases, the J end by 7 bases, with 12 bases between. The CDR3 is 13 amino acids. Looked up from germline, CDR1 is LNHDA and CDR2 is SQIVND (reference sequence).

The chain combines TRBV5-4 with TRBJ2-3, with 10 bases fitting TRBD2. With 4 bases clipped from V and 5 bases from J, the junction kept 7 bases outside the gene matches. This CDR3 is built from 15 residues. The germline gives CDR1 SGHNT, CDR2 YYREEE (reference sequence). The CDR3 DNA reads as TGTGCCAGCAGCCGAGCGGGAGGGCCCGGAGATACGCAGTATTTT. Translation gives CASSRAGGPGDTQYF.

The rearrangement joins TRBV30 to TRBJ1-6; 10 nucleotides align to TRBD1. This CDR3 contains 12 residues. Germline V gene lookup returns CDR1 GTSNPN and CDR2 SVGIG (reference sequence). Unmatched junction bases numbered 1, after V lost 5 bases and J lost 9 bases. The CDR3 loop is CAWGQGGSPLHF. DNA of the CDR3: TGTGCCTGGGGACAGGGGGGTTCACCCCTCCACTTT. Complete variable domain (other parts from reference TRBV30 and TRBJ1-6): SQTIHQWPATLVQPVGSPLSLECTVEGTSNPNLYWYRQAAGRGLQLLFYSVGIGQISSEVPQNLSASRPQDRQFILSSKKLLLSDSGFYLCAWGQGGSPLHFGNGTRLTVT.

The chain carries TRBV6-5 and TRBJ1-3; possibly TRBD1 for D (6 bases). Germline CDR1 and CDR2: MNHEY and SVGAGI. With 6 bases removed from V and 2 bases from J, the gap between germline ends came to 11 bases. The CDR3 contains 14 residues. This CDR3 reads CASRRDNAGNTIYF. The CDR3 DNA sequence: TGTGCCAGCAGGAGGGACAACGCTGGAAACACCATATATTTT.

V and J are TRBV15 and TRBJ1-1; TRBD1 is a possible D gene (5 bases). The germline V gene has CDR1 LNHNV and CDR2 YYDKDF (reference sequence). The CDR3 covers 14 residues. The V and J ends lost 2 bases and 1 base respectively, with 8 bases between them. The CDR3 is CATSRSQGNTEAFF. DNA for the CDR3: TGTGCCACCAGCAGATCTCAGGGGAACACTGAAGCTTTCTTT.

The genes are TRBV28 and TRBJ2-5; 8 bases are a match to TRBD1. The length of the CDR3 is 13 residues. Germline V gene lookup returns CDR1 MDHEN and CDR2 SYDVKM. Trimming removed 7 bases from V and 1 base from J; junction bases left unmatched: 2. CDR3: CASTGQGQETQYF. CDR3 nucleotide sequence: TGTGCCAGCACCGGACAGGGCCAAGAGACCCAGTACTTC. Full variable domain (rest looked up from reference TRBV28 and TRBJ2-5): DVKVTQSSRYLVKRTGEKVFLECVQDMDHENMFWYRQDPGLGLRLIYFSYDVKMKEKGDIPEGYSVSREKKERFSLILESASTNQTSMYLCASTGQGQETQYFGPGTRLLVL.

CDR3 loop: CASSLALRNTEAFF. Here the CDR3 DNA reads TGTGCCAGCAGCTTAGCCCTGAGGAACACTGAAGCTTTCTTT. The V and J genes are TRBV7-2 and TRBJ1-1; D is undetermined. Germline values: CDR1 SGHTA, CDR2 FQGNSA. This CDR3 region has 14 residues. The V gene lost 0 bases and the J gene lost 1 base, with 6 bases spanning the gap. Full variable domain (missing parts from reference TRBV7-2 and TRBJ1-1): GAGVSQSPSNKVTEKGKDVELRCDPISGHTALYWYRQSLGQGLEFLIYFQGNSAPDKSGLPSDRFSAERTGGSVSTLTIQRTQQEDSAVYLCASSLALRNTEAFFGQGTRLTVV.

This CDR3 reads CASSLVGGGTEAFF. The CDR3 nucleotides are TGTGCCAGCAGCTTAGTAGGGGGAGGGACTGAAGCTTTCTTT. The rearrangement uses TRBV7-2 and TRBJ1-1; D is possibly TRBD1 (6 bases). In germline, CDR1 is SGHTA, CDR2 FQGNSA. Trimming shortened V by 1 base and J by 5 bases, and 11 bases separated the two germline ends. The CDR3 has 14 amino acids.

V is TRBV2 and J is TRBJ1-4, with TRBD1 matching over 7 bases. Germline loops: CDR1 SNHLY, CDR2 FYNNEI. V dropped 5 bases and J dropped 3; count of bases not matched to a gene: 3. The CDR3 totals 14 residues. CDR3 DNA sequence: TGTGCCAGCAGTAGGGACAGATCTAATGAAAAACTGTTTTTT. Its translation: CASSRDRSNEKLFF.

As DNA, the CDR3 is TGTGCCAGCAGCCTAGAAGGGGGCACTGAAGCTTTCTTT. Protein product: CASSLEGGTEAFF. The V and J genes are TRBV6-2 or TRBV6-3 and TRBJ1-1; tentative D call: TRBD1 (6 bases). This CDR3 is 13 amino acids long. V was pared by 6 bases and J by 4 bases, with 12 bases between. Germline CDR1 MNHEY, CDR2 SVGEGT.

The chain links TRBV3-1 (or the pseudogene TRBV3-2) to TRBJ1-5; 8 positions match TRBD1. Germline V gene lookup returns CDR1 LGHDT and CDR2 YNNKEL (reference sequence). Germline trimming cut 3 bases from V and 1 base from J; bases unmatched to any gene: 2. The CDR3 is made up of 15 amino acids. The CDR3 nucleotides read TGTGCCAGCAGCCACGGGACAGGAAGCAATCAGCCCCAGCATTTT. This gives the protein CASSHGTGSNQPQHF.

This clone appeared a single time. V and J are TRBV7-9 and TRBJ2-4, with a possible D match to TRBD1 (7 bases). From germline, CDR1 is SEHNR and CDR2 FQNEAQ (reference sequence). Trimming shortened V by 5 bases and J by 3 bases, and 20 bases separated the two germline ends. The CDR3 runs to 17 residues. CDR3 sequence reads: CASSPRVGQEGKNIQYF. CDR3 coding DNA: TGTGCCAGCAGCCCGCGGGTTGGACAGGAGGGCAAAAACATTCAGTACTTC.

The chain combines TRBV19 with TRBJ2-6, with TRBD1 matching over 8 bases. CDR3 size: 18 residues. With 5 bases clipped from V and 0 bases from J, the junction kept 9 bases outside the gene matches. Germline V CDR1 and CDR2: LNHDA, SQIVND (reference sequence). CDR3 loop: CASSPPGGYSSGANVLTF. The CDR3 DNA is TGTGCCAGTAGTCCCCCAGGGGGCTACTCCTCTGGGGCCAACGTCCTGACTTTC.

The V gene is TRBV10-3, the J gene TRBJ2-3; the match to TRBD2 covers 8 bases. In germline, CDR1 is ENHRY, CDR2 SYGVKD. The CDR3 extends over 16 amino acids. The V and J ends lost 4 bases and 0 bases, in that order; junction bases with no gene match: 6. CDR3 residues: CAISVRAGVSTDTQYF. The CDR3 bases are TGTGCCATCAGTGTTCGAGCGGGAGTGAGCACAGATACGCAGTATTTT.

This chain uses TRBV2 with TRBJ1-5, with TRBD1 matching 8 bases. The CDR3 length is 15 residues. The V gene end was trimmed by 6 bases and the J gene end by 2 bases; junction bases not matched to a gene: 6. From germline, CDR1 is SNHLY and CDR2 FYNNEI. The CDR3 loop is CASRAGQGGNQPQHF. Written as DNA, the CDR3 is TGTGCCAGCAGAGCAGGACAGGGAGGCAATCAGCCCCAGCATTTT. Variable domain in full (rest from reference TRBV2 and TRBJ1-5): EPEVTQTPSHQVTQMGQEVILRCVPISNHLYFYWYRQILGQKVEFLVSFYNNEISEKSEIFDDQFSVERPDGSNFTLKIRSTKLEDSAMYFCASRAGQGGNQPQHFGDGTRLSIL.

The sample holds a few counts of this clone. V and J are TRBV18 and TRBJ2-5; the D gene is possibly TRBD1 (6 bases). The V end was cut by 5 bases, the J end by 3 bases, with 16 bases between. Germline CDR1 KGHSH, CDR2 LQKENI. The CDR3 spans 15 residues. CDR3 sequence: CASSSQGFGKETQYF. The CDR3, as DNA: TGTGCCAGCTCAAGTCAGGGGTTCGGGAAAGAGACCCAGTACTTC.

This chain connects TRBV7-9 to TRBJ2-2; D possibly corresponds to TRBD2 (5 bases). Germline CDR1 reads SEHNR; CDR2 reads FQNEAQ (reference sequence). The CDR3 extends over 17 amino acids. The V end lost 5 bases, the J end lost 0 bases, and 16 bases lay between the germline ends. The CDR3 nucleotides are TGTGCCAGCAGCCCTAGCCCGGGCCCTGCGAACACCGGGGAGCTGTTTTTT. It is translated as CASSPSPGPANTGELFF. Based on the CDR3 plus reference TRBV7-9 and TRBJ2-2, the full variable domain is DTGVSQNPRHKITKRGQNVTFRCDPISEHNRLYWYRQTLGQGPEFLTYFQNEAQLEKSRLLSDRFSAERPKGSFSTLEIQRTEQGDSAMYLCASSPSPGPANTGELFFGEGSRLTVL.

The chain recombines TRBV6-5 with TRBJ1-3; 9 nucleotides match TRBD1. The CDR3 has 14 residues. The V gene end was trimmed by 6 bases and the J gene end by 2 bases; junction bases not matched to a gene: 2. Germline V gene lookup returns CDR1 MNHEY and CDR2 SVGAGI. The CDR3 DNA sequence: TGTGCCAGCAGGAGACAGGGGGCTGGAAACACCATATATTTT. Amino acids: CASRRQGAGNTIYF.

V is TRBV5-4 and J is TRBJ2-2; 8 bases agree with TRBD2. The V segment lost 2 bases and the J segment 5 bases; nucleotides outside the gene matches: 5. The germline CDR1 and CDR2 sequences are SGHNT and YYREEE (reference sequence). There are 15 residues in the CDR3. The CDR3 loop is CASSLHGRGTGELFF. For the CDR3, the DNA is TGTGCCAGCAGCTTACACGGGAGGGGAACCGGGGAGCTGTTTTTT.